The T cell receptor (beta chain) described here comes from a study of T cell responses to AZD1222 COVID-19 vaccine. The V gene's germline CDR1 is SNHLY and CDR2 FYNNEI. With 6 bases removed from V and 0 bases from J, the gap between germline ends came to 15 bases. CDR3 length equals 15 residues. The data were produced by immunoSEQ multiplex PCR, yet TCRdb's version contains in-frame clones alone and is incomplete. This table holds about 100,000 clones, over 75% found once. With regard to this clone: Antigen: not known.

General study findings and limits: Donor demographics were predominantly white British with a female majority; clonal diversity may be underestimated. It was only after the peak T cell response that any repertoires were sampled. Dominant CD4 TCR responses targeted spike regions 160-218 and 743-854.

Material: peripheral blood, obtained on day 0 of MenACWY control vaccination. This TCR derives from an adult in good health. V and J are TRBV2 and TRBJ2-7, with D tentatively TRBD1 or TRBD2 (5 bases each). The CDR3 region has the DNA TGTGCCAGCAGGTGGGGGAGCGGAAACTCCTACGAGCAGTACTTC. Its translation is CASRWGSGNSYEQYF.